This TCR beta chain was captured in a study of human T cells and chemical hapten exposure. Turning to the study itself: Weekly scalp doses of diphenylcyclopropenone were given to patients during the roughly 25-week study.

Unique molecular identifiers were attached to individual cDNA molecules within the library. TCRdb reprocessed the RACE reads via MiXCR and lists one record per CDR3 protein. The sample shows about 190,000 distinct CDR3 sequences, about 25% of them seen only once. The CDR3 spans 13 residues. Trimming shortened V by 4 bases and J by 9 bases, and 13 bases separated the two germline ends. The germline CDR1 and CDR2 sequences are SGHTA and FQGNSA. Time point indicated: patch test 3, about 24 weeks after DPC sensitization. Treatment given: therapeutic diphenylcyclopropenone sensitization with weekly scalp DPC. The table lists this clonotype with a few counts.

The sample was whole blood, taken in connection with sensitization to the hapten diphenylcyclopropenone (DPC). This sequence joins TRBV7-2 and TRBJ2-1; possibly TRBD2 for D (7 bases). This receptor was obtained from a woman aged 40-49 years with alopecia areata. Some clones in this sample may be carry-over from other donors' samples. The CDR3 sequence: CASSSRGAVEQFF. CDR3 nucleotides: TGTGCCAGCAGCTCACGGGGGGCGGTTGAGCAGTTCTTC.